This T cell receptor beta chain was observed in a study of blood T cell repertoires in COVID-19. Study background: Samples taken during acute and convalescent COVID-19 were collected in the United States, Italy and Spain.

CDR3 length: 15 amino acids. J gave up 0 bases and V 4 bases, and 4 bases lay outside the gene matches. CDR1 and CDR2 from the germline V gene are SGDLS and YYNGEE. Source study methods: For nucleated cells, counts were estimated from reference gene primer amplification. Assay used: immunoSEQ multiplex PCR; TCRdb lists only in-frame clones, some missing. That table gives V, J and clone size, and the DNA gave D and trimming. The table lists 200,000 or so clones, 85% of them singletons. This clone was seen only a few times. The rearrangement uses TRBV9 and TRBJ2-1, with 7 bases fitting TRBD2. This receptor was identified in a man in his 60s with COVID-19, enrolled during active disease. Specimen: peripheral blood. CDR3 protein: CASSLAASSYNEQFF. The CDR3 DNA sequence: TGTGCCAGCAGCCTAGCGGCTAGCTCCTACAATGAGCAGTTCTTC.